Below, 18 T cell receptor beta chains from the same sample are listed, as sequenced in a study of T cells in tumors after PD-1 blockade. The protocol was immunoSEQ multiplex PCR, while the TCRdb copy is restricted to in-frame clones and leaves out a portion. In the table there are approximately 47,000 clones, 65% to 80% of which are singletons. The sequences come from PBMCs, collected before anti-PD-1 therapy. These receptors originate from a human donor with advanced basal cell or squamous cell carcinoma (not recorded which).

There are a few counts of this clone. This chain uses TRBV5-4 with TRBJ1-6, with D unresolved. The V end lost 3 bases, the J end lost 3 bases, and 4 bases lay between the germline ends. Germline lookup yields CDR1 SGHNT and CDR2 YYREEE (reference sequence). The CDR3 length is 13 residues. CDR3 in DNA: TGTGCCAGCAGCTGGGACTATAATTCACCCCTCCACTTT. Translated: CASSWDYNSPLHF.

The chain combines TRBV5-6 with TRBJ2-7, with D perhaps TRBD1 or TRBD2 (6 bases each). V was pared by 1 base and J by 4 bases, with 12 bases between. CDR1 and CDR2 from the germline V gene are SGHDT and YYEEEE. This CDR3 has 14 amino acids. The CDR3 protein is CASSLPGGVYEQYF. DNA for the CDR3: TGTGCCAGCAGCTTGCCCGGGGGCGTGTACGAGCAGTACTTC.

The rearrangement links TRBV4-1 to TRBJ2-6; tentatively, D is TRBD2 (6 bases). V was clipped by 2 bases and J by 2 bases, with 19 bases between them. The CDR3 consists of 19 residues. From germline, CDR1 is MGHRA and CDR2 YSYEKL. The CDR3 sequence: CASSQFIQGLGAGANVLTF. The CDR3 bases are TGCGCCAGCAGCCAATTCATCCAGGGACTTGGGGCTGGGGCCAACGTCCTGACTTTC.

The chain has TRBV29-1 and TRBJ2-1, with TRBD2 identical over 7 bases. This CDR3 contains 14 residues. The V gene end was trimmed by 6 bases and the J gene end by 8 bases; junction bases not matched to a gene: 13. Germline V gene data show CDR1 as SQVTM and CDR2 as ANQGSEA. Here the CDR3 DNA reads TGCAGCGTAGCCGGGACTAAGGGGTACTATGAGCAGTTCTTC. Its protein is CSVAGTKGYYEQFF.

The CDR3 nucleotides read TGTGCCAGCAGCCTTCAGTTACGGGGCTATGGCTACACCTTC. Residues: CASSLQLRGYGYTF. This rearrangement joins TRBV5-6 to TRBJ1-2, with unresolved D. This CDR3 spans 14 amino acids. The V gene lost 4 bases and the J gene lost 4 bases, with 14 bases spanning the gap. The V gene's germline CDR1 is SGHDT and CDR2 YYEEEE. The full variable domain, its missing parts supplied by reference TRBV5-6 and TRBJ1-2, is DAGVTQSPTHLIKTRGQQVTLRCSPKSGHDTVSWYQQALGQGPQFIFQYYEEEERQRGNFPDRFSGHQFPNYSSELNVNALLLGDSALYLCASSLQLRGYGYTFGSGTRLTVV.

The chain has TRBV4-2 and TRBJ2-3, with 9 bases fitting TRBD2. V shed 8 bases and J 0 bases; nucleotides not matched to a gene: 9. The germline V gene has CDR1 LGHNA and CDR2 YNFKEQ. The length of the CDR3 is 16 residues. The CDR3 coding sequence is TGTGCCAGCGGACTACATAGCGGGGGTAGCACAGATACGCAGTATTTT. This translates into CASGLHSGGSTDTQYF.

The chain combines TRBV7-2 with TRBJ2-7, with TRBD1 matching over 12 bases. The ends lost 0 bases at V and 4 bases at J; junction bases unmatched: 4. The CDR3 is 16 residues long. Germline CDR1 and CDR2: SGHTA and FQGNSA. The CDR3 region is CASSLAGTGGLYEQYF. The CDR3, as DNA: TGTGCCAGCAGCTTAGCCGGGACAGGGGGCCTTTACGAGCAGTACTTC.

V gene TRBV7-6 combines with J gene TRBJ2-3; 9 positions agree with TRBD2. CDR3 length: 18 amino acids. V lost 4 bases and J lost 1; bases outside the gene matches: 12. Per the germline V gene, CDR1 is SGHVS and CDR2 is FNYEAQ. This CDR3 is CASSSRAGGPSGTDTQYF. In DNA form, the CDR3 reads TGTGCCAGCAGCTCTCGGGCGGGAGGGCCTTCAGGCACAGATACGCAGTATTTT.

The CDR3 coding sequence is TGTGCCAGCAGCTTAGGGGAGGTCAAAAACATTCAGTACTTC. Residues: CASSLGEVKNIQYF. The V call is TRBV7-9, the J call TRBJ2-4, with D possibly being TRBD2 (6 bases). The CDR3 extends over 14 amino acids. V was trimmed by 1 base and J by 3 bases, leaving 7 bases between them. Germline CDR1 SEHNR, CDR2 FQNEAQ (reference sequence). Full variable domain (missing parts from reference TRBV7-9 and TRBJ2-4): DTGVSQNPRHKITKRGQNVTFRCDPISEHNRLYWYRQTLGQGPEFLTYFQNEAQLEKSRLLSDRFSAERPKGSFSTLEIQRTEQGDSAMYLCASSLGEVKNIQYFGAGTRLSVL.

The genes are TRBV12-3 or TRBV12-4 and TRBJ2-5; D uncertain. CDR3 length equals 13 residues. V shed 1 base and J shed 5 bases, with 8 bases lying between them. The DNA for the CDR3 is TGTGCCAGCAGTTTAGAGGGAATGGAGACCCAGTACTTC. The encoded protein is CASSLEGMETQYF.

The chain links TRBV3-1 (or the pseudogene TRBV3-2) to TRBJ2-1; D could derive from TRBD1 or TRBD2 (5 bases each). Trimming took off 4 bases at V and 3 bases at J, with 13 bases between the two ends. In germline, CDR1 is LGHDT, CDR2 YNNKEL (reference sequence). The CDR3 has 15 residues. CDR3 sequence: CASSPGHQVYNEQFF. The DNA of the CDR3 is TGTGCCAGCAGCCCGGGGCACCAAGTCTACAATGAGCAGTTCTTC.

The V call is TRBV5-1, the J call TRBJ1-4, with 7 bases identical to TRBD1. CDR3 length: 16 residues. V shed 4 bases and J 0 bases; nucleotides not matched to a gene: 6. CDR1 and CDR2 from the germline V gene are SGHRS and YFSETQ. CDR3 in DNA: TGCGCCAGCAGCCTACGACAGGGAGCAACTAATGAAAAACTGTTTTTT. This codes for CASSLRQGATNEKLFF.

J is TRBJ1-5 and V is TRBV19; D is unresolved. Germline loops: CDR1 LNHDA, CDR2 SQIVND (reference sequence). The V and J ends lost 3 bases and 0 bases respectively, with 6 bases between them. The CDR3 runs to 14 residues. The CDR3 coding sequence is TGTGCCAGTAGTATCTGGGATAGCAATCAGCCCCAGCATTTT. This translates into CASSIWDSNQPQHF.

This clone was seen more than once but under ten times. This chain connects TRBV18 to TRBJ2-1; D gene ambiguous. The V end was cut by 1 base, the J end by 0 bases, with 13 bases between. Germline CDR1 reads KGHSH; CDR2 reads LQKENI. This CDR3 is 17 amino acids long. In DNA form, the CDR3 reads TGTGCCAGCTCACCACGGAACAGTCGGACCTCCTACAATGAGCAGTTCTTC. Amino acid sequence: CASSPRNSRTSYNEQFF.

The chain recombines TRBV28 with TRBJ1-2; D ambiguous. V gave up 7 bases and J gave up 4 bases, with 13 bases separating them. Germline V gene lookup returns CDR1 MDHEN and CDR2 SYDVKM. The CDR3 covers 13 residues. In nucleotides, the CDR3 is TGTGCCAGCATGATCCGGGCCTCCTATGGCTACACCTTC. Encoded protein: CASMIRASYGYTF.

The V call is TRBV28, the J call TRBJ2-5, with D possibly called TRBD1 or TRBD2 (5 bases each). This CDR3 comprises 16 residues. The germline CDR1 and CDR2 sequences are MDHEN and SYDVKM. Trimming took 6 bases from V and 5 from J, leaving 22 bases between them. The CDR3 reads CASRPSRDLPTETQYF. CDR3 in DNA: TGTGCCAGCAGACCATCCAGGGACCTCCCGACGGAGACCCAGTACTTC.

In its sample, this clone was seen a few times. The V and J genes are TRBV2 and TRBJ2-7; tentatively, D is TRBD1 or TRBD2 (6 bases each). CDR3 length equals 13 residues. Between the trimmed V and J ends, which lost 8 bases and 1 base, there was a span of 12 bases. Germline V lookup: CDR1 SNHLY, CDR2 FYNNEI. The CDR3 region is CASFQGGSYEQYF. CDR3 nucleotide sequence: TGTGCCAGCTTTCAAGGGGGGTCCTACGAGCAGTACTTC.

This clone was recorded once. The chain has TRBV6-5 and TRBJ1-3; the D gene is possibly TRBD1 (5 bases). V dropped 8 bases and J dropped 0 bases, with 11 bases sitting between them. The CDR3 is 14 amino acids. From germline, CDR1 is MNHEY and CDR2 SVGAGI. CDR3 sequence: CASGGPSSGNTIYF. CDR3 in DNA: TGTGCCAGCGGGGGTCCTAGCTCTGGAAACACCATATATTTT.